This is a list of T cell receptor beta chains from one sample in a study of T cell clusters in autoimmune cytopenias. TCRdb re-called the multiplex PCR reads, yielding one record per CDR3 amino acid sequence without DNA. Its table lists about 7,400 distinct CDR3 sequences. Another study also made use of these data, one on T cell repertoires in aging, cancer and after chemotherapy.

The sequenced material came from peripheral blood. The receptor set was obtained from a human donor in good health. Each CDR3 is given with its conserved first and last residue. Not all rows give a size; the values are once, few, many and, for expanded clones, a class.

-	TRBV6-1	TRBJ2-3	CASSPGLAGGPTSTDTQYF
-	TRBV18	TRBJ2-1	CASSPPIGTNEQFF
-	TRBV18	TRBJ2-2	CASSFGLAGVTELFF
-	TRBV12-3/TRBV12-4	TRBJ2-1	CASSLVAGGFNEQFF
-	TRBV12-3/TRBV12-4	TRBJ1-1	CASTLYGMNTEAFF
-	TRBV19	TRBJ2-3	CASSLSRERFSTDTQYF
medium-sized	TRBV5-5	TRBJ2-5	CASSPRGQETQYF
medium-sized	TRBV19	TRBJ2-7	CASSMGNSPGAYEQYF
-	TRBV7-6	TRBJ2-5	CASRRTATGQETQYF
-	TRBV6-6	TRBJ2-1	CASSGSYNEQFF
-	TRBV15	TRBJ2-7	CATSHRRGCYEQYF
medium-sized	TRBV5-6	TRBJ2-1	CASSAWGTEVNEQFF
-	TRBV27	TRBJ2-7	CASSSRLAGGLEQYF
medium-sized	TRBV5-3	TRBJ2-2	CARSPWRGTSNTGELFF
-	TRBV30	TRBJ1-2	CAEGGRYGYTF
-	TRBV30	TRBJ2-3	CAWSVLGRADTQYF
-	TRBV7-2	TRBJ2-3	CASSTGTGWGDTQYF
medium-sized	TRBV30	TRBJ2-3	CAQEGDLRDTQYF
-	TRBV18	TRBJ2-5	CASSPGTGAETQYF
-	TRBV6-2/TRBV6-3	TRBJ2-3	CASSLTVSSTDTQYF
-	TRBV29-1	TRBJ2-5	CSVGTNSQETQYF
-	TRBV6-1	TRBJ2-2	CASRVANTGELFF
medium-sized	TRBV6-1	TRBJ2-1	CASSESRLALYNEQFF
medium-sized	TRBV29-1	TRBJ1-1	CSFDRGRGTEAFF
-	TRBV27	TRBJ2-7	CASTETGSSYEQYF
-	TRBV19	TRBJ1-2	CASSMGTGINYGYTF
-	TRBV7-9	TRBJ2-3	CASSPPLAMREDTQYF
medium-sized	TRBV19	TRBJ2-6	CASSLAGGSGANVLTF
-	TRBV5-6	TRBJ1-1	CASSTTTEAFF
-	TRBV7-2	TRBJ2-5	CASSRRSGGAWETQYF
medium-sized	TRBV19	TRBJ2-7	CASSTRRAYEQYF
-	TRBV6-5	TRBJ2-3	CASSPGLAGAGADTQYF
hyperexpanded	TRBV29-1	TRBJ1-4	CSVSRAGSNEKLFF
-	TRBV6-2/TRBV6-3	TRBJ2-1	CASRQGGFNEQFF
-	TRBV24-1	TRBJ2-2	CATSGQANTGELFF
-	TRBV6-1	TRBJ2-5	CASSEESGGAETQYF
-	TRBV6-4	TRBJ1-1	CATSQGDGTEAFF